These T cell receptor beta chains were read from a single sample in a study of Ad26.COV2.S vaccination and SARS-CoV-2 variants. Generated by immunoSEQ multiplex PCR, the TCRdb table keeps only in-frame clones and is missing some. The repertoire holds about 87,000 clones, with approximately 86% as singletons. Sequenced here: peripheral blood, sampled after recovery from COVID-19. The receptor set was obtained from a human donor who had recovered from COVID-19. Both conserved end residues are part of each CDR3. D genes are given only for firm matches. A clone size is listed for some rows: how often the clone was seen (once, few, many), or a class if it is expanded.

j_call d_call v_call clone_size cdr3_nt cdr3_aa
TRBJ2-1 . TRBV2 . TGTGCCAGCAGTAGCGAGGGTGAGTTTTTCAATGAGCAGTTCTTC CASSSEGEFFNEQFF
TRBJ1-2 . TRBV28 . TGTGCCAGCAGTTTTCAGACCTATGGCTACACCTTC CASSFQTYGYTF
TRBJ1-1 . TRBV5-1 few TGCGCCAGCAGCTTCCAGGACGGCACTGAAGCTTTCTTT CASSFQDGTEAFF
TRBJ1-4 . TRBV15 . TGTGCCACCAGCAGAGTCAGGATGGGGAATTTCTTAACGGCTGATGAAAAACTGTTTTTT CATSRVRMGNFLTADEKLFF
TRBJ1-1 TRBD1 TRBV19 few TGTGCCAGTAGTCGGGACAGCCTCTCGACAATGAACACTGAAGCTTTCTTT CASSRDSLSTMNTEAFF
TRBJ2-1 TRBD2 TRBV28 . TGTGCCAGCAGTTCACTGTCTAGCGGGCGTTACAATGAGCAGTTCTTC CASSSLSSGRYNEQFF
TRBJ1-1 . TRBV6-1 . TGTGCCAGCAGTGTCTACGCCGGAGTGTCTACCACTGAAGCTTTCTTT CASSVYAGVSTTEAFF
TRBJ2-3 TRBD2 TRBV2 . TGTGCCAGCAGTCAGACTAGCGGGGGCGGCGATACGCAGTATTTT CASSQTSGGGDTQYF
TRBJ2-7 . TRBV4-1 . TGCGCCAGCAGCCATTCCCTGGGGAGGTACGAGCAGTACTTC CASSHSLGRYEQYF
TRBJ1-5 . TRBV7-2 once TGTGCCAGCAGCGACAGCAATCAGCCCCAGCATTTT CASSDSNQPQHF
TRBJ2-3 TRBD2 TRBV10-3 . TGTGCCATCAGTGATCCGGGAGGTACAGATACGCAGTATTTT CAISDPGGTDTQYF
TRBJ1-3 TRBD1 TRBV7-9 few TGTGCCAGCAGCCTACGGGCAGGGGGCCTCTCTGGAAACACCATATATTTT CASSLRAGGLSGNTIYF
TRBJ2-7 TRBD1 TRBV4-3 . TGCGCCAGCAGCCAATTACAGGGGGCTAGGTCCGAGCAGTACTTC CASSQLQGARSEQYF
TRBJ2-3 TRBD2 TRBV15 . TGTGCCACCAGCAGGGAGACTAGCGGGAGGACAGATACGCAGTATTTT CATSRETSGRTDTQYF
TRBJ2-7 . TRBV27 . TGTGCCAGCAGTTTACGTCCGGCCTACGAGCAGTACTTC CASSLRPAYEQYF
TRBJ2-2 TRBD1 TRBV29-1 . TGCAGCGTTGGGGACAGGGGGGCCGGGGAGCTGTTTTTT CSVGDRGAGELFF
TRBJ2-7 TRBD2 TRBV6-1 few TGTGCCAGCAGTGACCCTAGCGGGAGCCTCTACGAGCAGTACTTC CASSDPSGSLYEQYF
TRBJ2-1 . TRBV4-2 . TGTGCCAGCAGCCAGGGACCGGGAACCCAGTTCTTC CASSQGPGTQFF
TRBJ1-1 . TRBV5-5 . TGTGCCAGCAGCTGGGTTACGAACACTGAAGCTTTCTTT CASSWVTNTEAFF
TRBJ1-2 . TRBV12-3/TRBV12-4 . TGTGCCAGCACTGATTCGACCTATGGCTACACCTTC CASTDSTYGYTF
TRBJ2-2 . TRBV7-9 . TGTGCCAGCAGCCAGCCGGGCCCCTCCACCGGGGAGCTGTTTTTT CASSQPGPSTGELFF
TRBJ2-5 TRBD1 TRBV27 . TGTGCCAGCAGTTACTTCGGGACAGGGAACCAAGAGACCCAGTACTTC CASSYFGTGNQETQYF
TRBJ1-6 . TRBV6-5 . TGTGCCAGCAGGGCTTACTCGAATAATTCACCCCTCCACTTT CASRAYSNNSPLHF
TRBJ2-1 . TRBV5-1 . TGCGCCAGCAGCTTAGCGGGTGCCTCCTACAATGAGCAGTTCTTC CASSLAGASYNEQFF
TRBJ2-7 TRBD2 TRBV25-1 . TGTGCCAGCAGTGCACTAGCGGCCTTGGAGCAGTACTTC CASSALAALEQYF
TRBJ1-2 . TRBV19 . TGTGCCAGTAGGGACCGCTACACCTTC CASRDRYTF
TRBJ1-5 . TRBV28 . TGTGCCAGCAGCTTCGCCGGGGCAAGCAATCAGCCCCAGCATTTT CASSFAGASNQPQHF
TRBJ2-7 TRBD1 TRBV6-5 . TGTGCCAGCAGACCGGGACAGGGGTCCTACGAGCAGTACTTC CASRPGQGSYEQYF
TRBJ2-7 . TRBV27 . TGTGCCAGCAGTCGGTGGGACTTATACGAGCAGTACTTC CASSRWDLYEQYF
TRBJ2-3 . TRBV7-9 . TGTGCCAGCAGCTCTACGGACAGTAATTACGGTACGCAGTATTTT CASSSTDSNYGTQYF
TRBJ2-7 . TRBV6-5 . TGTGCCAGCAGTAGCTCGGGGGACGGAACCTACGAGCAGTACTTC CASSSSGDGTYEQYF